These T cell receptor beta chains were read from a single sample in a study of blood T cell repertoires in COVID-19. Libraries were prepared by immunoSEQ multiplex PCR; TCRdb keeps only in-frame clonotypes and omits some of them. This sample yields fewer than 85,000 clones, of which around 82% are seen a single time; around 27% belongs to the top ten. Sequencing input: peripheral blood. The receptor source for this set is a human donor in a cohort sampled during active COVID-19. Both conserved end residues are part of each CDR3. The order of the fields is clone size, D gene, J gene, V gene, CDR3 protein, CDR3 DNA. The D gene is left open where the match is weak. Clone size appears in some rows only: once, few, many, or a class for an expanded clone.

-	-	TRBJ2-3	TRBV2	CASSVAGRDTQYF	TGTGCCAGCAGTGTTGCGGGGAGAGATACGCAGTATTTT
-	-	TRBJ1-2	TRBV4-3	CASSQEGRDSYGYTF	TGCGCCAGCAGCCAAGAGGGGAGGGATAGTTATGGCTACACCTTC
-	-	TRBJ1-3	TRBV4-2	CASSQGLLGAAGNTIYF	TGTGCCAGCAGCCAAGGCCTGTTGGGGGCTGCTGGAAACACCATATATTTT
-	-	TRBJ2-3	TRBV3-1/TRBV3-2	CASSRPEEMDTQYF	TGTGCCAGCAGCCGCCCCGAGGAGATGGATACGCAGTATTTT
-	-	TRBJ2-2	TRBV21-1	CASSASAGPLDIAGELFF	TGTGCCAGCAGCGCTAGCGCTGGACCGCTAGATATCGCCGGGGAGCTGTTTTTT
-	TRBD2	TRBJ2-7	TRBV27	CASSASGGFSYEQYF	TGTGCCAGCAGTGCAAGCGGGGGTTTCTCCTACGAGCAGTACTTC
-	TRBD2	TRBJ2-3	TRBV19	CASSPDLAGTDTQYF	TGTGCCAGTAGCCCCGATCTAGCGGGCACAGATACGCAGTATTTT
-	TRBD1	TRBJ2-7	TRBV6-1	CASSRRDRGAYEQYF	TGTGCCAGCAGTCGCCGGGACAGGGGTGCCTACGAGCAGTACTTC
-	-	TRBJ2-7	TRBV27	CASSSPYEQYF	TGTGCCAGCAGCTCCCCCTACGAGCAGTACTTC
few	-	TRBJ2-5	TRBV7-9	CASSLVAFLAADQETQYF	TGTGCCAGCAGCTTAGTTGCGTTCTTGGCGGCAGACCAAGAGACCCAGTACTTC
once	-	TRBJ2-2	TRBV18	CASSPPDSPTGELFF	TGTGCCAGCTCACCACCTGACAGTCCTACCGGGGAGCTGTTTTTT
few	-	TRBJ1-1	TRBV4-2	CASSQGGQGPVAFF	TGTGCCAGCAGCCAAGGGGGGCAGGGCCCTGTAGCTTTCTTT
-	TRBD1	TRBJ1-2	TRBV3-1/TRBV3-2	CASSPAGGNYGYTF	TGTGCCAGCAGCCCAGCAGGGGGAAACTATGGCTACACCTTC
once	TRBD2	TRBJ2-5	TRBV7-6	CASSLVASGGLETQYF	TGTGCCAGCAGCTTAGTGGCTAGCGGGGGGCTTGAGACCCAGTACTTC
-	TRBD2	TRBJ2-1	TRBV11-2	CASSPIRGGYEQFF	TGTGCCAGCAGTCCTATTCGGGGGGGCTATGAGCAGTTCTTC
-	-	TRBJ1-4	TRBV9	CASSVIRQISEGDEKLFF	TGTGCCAGCAGCGTAATTAGGCAGATATCTGAAGGGGATGAAAAACTGTTTTTT
few	-	TRBJ2-1	TRBV11-3	CASSFDRMDNEQFF	TGTGCCAGCAGCTTCGACAGGATGGACAATGAGCAGTTCTTC
once	TRBD1	TRBJ1-5	TRBV4-2	CASSHYSTGANQPQHF	TGTGCCAGCAGCCACTACTCGACAGGGGCCAATCAGCCCCAGCATTTT
-	TRBD1	TRBJ1-1	TRBV6-5	CASSRQGRTEAFF	TGTGCCAGCAGCAGACAGGGCCGGACTGAAGCTTTCTTT
-	-	TRBJ1-2	TRBV12-3/TRBV12-4	CASSNPPGTNYTF	TGTGCCAGCAGTAATCCCCCGGGAACGAATTACACCTTC
-	-	TRBJ2-5	TRBV12-3/TRBV12-4	CASGLRWRETQYF	TGTGCCAGCGGTCTAAGATGGAGGGAGACCCAGTACTTC
few	-	TRBJ2-2	TRBV11-3	CASIRGSGGELFF	TGTGCCAGCATTCGGGGGAGCGGCGGGGAGCTGTTTTTT
-	TRBD1	TRBJ2-5	TRBV3-1/TRBV3-2	CASSPTRTGLETQYF	TGTGCCAGCAGCCCCACCCGGACAGGGCTTGAGACCCAGTACTTC
-	-	TRBJ2-2	TRBV7-9	CASSSGQNTGELFF	TGTGCCAGCAGCTCGGGACAAAACACCGGGGAGCTGTTTTTT
-	-	TRBJ2-1	TRBV7-8	CASSLVIGGHEQFF	TGTGCCAGCAGCTTAGTTATCGGCGGTCATGAGCAGTTCTTC
-	TRBD1	TRBJ1-6	TRBV7-6	CASSIGGTGFSPLHF	TGTGCCAGCAGCATAGGGGGGACAGGTTTTTCACCCCTCCACTTT
-	-	TRBJ2-2	TRBV6-5	CASSDGTGDTGELFF	TGTGCCAGCAGCGACGGGACGGGGGACACCGGGGAGCTGTTTTTT
-	-	TRBJ2-3	TRBV5-6	CASRPRGARVDTQYF	TGTGCCAGCAGGCCGCGCGGAGCCAGGGTTGATACGCAGTATTTT
-	TRBD1	TRBJ2-1	TRBV6-6	CASRTGTGSYKQFF	TGTGCCAGCAGGACGGGGACAGGGTCCTACAAGCAGTTCTTC
-	-	TRBJ2-3	TRBV12-3/TRBV12-4	CASSSSGTDTQYF	TGTGCCAGCAGTTCCTCGGGCACAGATACGCAGTATTTT
-	-	TRBJ1-4	TRBV25-1	CASSEGWRVATNEKLFF	TGTGCCAGCAGTGAAGGTTGGAGGGTTGCAACTAATGAAAAACTGTTTTTT
once	-	TRBJ2-2	TRBV11-3	CASSAHFTGELFF	TGTGCCAGCAGCGCACATTTCACCGGGGAGCTGTTTTTT